This paragraph reports one TCR beta chain. These data belong to a study of blood T cell repertoires in COVID-19. Study-wide background: The analysed material was cDNA or gDNA that came from T cells, B-cell-depleted T cells, or PBMCs.

CDR1 is MRHNA and CDR2 is SNTAGT in the germline V gene. V lost 3 bases, J lost 3 bases, and 4 bases stayed unmatched. The CDR3 loop spans 16 amino acids. Sequenced by immunoSEQ multiplex PCR; TCRdb stores in-frame clones only, minus some. The table records approximately 75,000 clones, roughly 82% of them present only once. V usage is TRBV6-4 and J usage is TRBJ2-2; 10 nucleotides line up with TRBD2. This TCR came from a woman aged 50 to 65 with acute or convalescent COVID-19. The sequenced material came from peripheral blood. The CDR3 coding sequence is TGTGCCAGCAGTGAAATAGCGGGAGGCCACACCGGGGAGCTGTTTTTT. Its translation: CASSEIAGGHTGELFF.